The 10 T cell receptor beta chains in this list originate from one sample, sequenced in a study of blood T cell repertoires in COVID-19. Clones were sequenced by immunoSEQ multiplex PCR, and TCRdb holds only the in-frame ones, with some missing. The sample consists of about 96,000 clones, about four fifths of them appearing once. The sample comprised peripheral blood. The receptors stem from a woman in her sixties or seventies with acute or convalescent COVID-19.

This clone was seen more than once but under ten times. The chain's CDR3 is CASSQSYRGDQPQHF. As DNA, the CDR3 is TGCGCCAGCAGTCAATCGTACAGGGGGGATCAGCCCCAGCATTTT. This sequence joins TRBV23-1 and TRBJ1-5; 8 bases match TRBD1. TRBV23-1 is placed among ORFs of uncertain function. With 0 bases clipped from V and 5 bases from J, the junction kept 3 bases outside the gene matches. The CDR3 has 15 amino acids.

This rearrangement joins TRBV7-2 to TRBJ2-1; 15 nucleotides match TRBD2. The V segment lost 5 bases and the J segment 8 bases; nucleotides outside the gene matches: 13. This CDR3 contains 18 residues. Per the germline V gene, CDR1 is SGHTA and CDR2 is FQGNSA. The CDR3 DNA reads as TGTGCCAGCAGCCCCAGGTCCCGGACTAGCGGGGGGGCTTATGAGCAGTTCTTC. Protein product: CASSPRSRTSGGAYEQFF.

The chain recombines TRBV15 with TRBJ1-3; D uncertain. The CDR3 is 15 amino acids. CDR1 LNHNV and CDR2 YYDKDF come from the germline V gene (reference sequence). Trimming took off 5 bases at V and 0 bases at J, with 11 bases between the two ends. The CDR3 region is CATSERQVSGNTIYF. The CDR3 nucleotides read TGTGCCACCAGCGAAAGGCAGGTCTCTGGAAACACCATATATTTT.

This clone was recorded only once. The chain recombines TRBV27 with TRBJ1-5; the D is unclear. The CDR3 has 13 residues. V was trimmed by 0 bases and J by 6 bases, leaving 6 bases between them. CDR1 and CDR2 from the germline V gene are MNHEY and SMNVEV (reference sequence). The CDR3 sequence is CASSLSAGQPQHF. CDR3 DNA: TGTGCCAGCAGTTTATCTGCGGGTCAGCCCCAGCATTTT.

This chain joins TRBV30 and TRBJ2-7; unclear D gene. The germline V gene encodes CDR1 GTSNPN and CDR2 SVGIG (reference sequence). There are 12 residues in the CDR3. V gave up 1 base and J gave up 3 bases, with 7 bases separating them. The CDR3 here is CAWSAQDYEQYF. The CDR3 nucleotides read TGTGCCTGGAGTGCCCAGGACTACGAGCAGTACTTC. The full variable domain, completed using reference TRBV30 and TRBJ2-7, is SQTIHQWPATLVQPVGSPLSLECTVEGTSNPNLYWYRQAAGRGLQLLFYSVGIGQISSEVPQNLSASRPQDRQFILSSKKLLLSDSGFYLCAWSAQDYEQYFGPGTRLTVT.

The chain links TRBV2 to TRBJ2-7; unclear D gene. V lost 6 bases to trimming and J lost 2 bases, with 5 bases between them. The CDR3 consists of 11 residues. Per germline, CDR1 SNHLY and CDR2 FYNNEI. In nucleotides, the CDR3 is TGTGCCAGCAGACAAACCTACGAGCAGTACTTC. It yields the protein CASRQTYEQYF.

The chain has TRBV10-3 and TRBJ2-1, with TRBD2 matching 7 bases. This CDR3 region has 12 residues. Germline-derived CDR1 and CDR2 are ENHRY and SYGVKD. Trimming at V came to 3 bases and at J to 8 bases, leaving 1 base not matched to a gene. The CDR3 reads CAISDGGDEQFF. The CDR3 DNA follows: TGTGCCATCAGTGATGGGGGGGATGAGCAGTTCTTC.

V gene TRBV2 combines with J gene TRBJ1-5; 11 positions match TRBD1. The CDR3 is made up of 15 amino acids. CDR1 and CDR2 from the germline V gene are SNHLY and FYNNEI. The V and J ends lost 7 bases and 9 bases, in that order; junction bases with no gene match: 11. CDR3: CASTSGQGVGWPQHF. DNA for the CDR3: TGTGCCAGCACCTCGGGACAGGGGGTAGGATGGCCCCAGCATTTT.

The chain carries TRBV19 and TRBJ2-7, with D maybe TRBD1 (6 bases). There are 13 residues in the CDR3. Germline V gene sequence: CDR1 LNHDA, CDR2 SQIVND (reference sequence). V was clipped by 2 bases and J by 4 bases, with 9 bases between them. The CDR3 protein is CASSILQGYEQYF. CDR3 in DNA: TGTGCCAGTAGTATACTCCAGGGGTACGAGCAGTACTTC.

The rearrangement joins TRBV7-6 to TRBJ1-2; TRBD1 matches 10 bases. Per germline, CDR1 SGHVS and CDR2 FNYEAQ. The CDR3 is 16 residues long. J gave up 3 bases and V 5 bases, and 9 bases lay outside the gene matches. The CDR3 nucleotides are TGTGCCAGCAGCCAAGAGACAGGGGGCGCTTACTATGGCTACACCTTC. Encoded protein: CASSQETGGAYYGYTF.